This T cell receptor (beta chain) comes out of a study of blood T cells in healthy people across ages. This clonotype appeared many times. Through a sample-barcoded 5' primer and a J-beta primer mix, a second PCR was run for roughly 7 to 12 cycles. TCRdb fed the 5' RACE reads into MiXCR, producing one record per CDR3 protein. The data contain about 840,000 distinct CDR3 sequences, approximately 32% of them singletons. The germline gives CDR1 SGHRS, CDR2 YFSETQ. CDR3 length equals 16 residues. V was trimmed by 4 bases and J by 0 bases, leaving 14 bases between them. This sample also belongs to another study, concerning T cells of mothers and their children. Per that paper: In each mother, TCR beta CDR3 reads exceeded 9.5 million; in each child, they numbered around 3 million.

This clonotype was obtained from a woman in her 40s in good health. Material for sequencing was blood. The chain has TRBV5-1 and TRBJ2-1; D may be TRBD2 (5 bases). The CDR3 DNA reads TGCGCCAGCAGCCAGAGAGCGGACCTCTCCTACAATGAGCAGTTCTTC. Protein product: CASSQRADLSYNEQFF.